These 12 T cell receptor beta chains were sequenced from one sample in a study of blood T cell repertoires in COVID-19. Produced via immunoSEQ multiplex PCR; TCRdb's table is partial and in-frame only. Of around 280,000 clones in the sample, approximately 88% were seen once. What was sequenced was PBMCs or T cells enriched from blood (not recorded which). Receptors were obtained from a woman in her thirties or forties who had recovered from COVID-19.

The table lists this clone with a few counts. CDR3 loop: CASSLGRNVVHPQSSTDTQYF. In DNA form, the CDR3 reads TGTGCCAGCAGTTTAGGGAGGAATGTGGTCCACCCCCAATCTAGCACAGATACGCAGTATTTT. This chain links TRBV27 with TRBJ2-3, with D possibly being TRBD2 (6 bases). Trimming stripped 2 bases from V and 0 bases from J, with 27 bases between. The CDR3 length is 21 residues. In germline, CDR1 is MNHEY, CDR2 SMNVEV (reference sequence).

J is TRBJ2-2 and V is TRBV19; D remains unclear. The CDR3 length is 15 residues. With 1 base removed from V and 2 bases from J, the gap between germline ends came to 8 bases. Germline V gene data show CDR1 as LNHDA and CDR2 as SQIVND (reference sequence). The chain's CDR3 is CASSIGAGNTGELFF. The CDR3, as DNA: TGTGCCAGTAGTATAGGGGCAGGTAACACCGGGGAGCTGTTTTTT.

This rearrangement joins TRBV4-3 to TRBJ2-7, with D possibly TRBD2 on 6 matching bases. This CDR3 has 15 amino acids. Germline CDR1 LGHNA, CDR2 YSLEER. The V end was cut by 0 bases, the J end by 2 bases, with 11 bases between. CDR3 protein: CASSQDQGGPYEQYF. The CDR3 DNA reads as TGCGCCAGCAGCCAAGATCAAGGAGGGCCCTACGAGCAGTACTTC.

This chain connects TRBV18 to TRBJ1-5; TRBD1 aligns across 9 bases. Losses at the gene ends were 5 bases for V and 7 bases for J; bases not matched to a gene: 9. The CDR3 loop spans 15 amino acids. CDR1 KGHSH and CDR2 LQKENI come from the germline V gene. The CDR3 reads CASSSGTGSHQPQHF. The CDR3 DNA sequence: TGTGCCAGCTCATCCGGGACAGGGTCACACCAGCCCCAGCATTTT.

This chain links TRBV28 with TRBJ2-2, with D possibly being TRBD2 (5 bases). The germline V and J ends were trimmed by 4 bases and 0 bases, with 9 bases remaining between them. The CDR3 consists of 15 residues. Per the germline V gene, CDR1 is MDHEN and CDR2 is SYDVKM. The CDR3 is CASSWRQPNTGELFF. CDR3 nucleotides: TGTGCCAGCAGTTGGAGGCAGCCGAACACCGGGGAGCTGTTTTTT.

The rearrangement uses TRBV18 and TRBJ2-2; TRBD2 aligns across 7 bases. CDR1 is KGHSH, CDR2 LQKENI, per germline. V lost 1 base to trimming and J lost 6 bases; unmatched junction nucleotides: 5. CDR3 size: 15 residues. The CDR3 coding sequence is TGTGCCAGCTCACCACGGGAGGGCCATGCCGGGGAGCTGTTTTTT. Protein: CASSPREGHAGELFF. Complete variable domain (other parts from reference TRBV18 and TRBJ2-2): NAGVMQNPRHLVRRRGQEARLRCSPMKGHSHVYWYRQLPEEGLKFMVYLQKENIIDESGMPKERFSAEFPKEGPSILRIQQVVRGDSAAYFCASSPREGHAGELFFGEGSRLTVL.

This chain uses TRBV12-3 or TRBV12-4 with TRBJ1-4; D not certain. The V gene lost 5 bases and the J gene lost 8 bases, with 9 bases spanning the gap. The CDR3 runs 12 residues. The chain's CDR3 is CASSPAGEKLFF. DNA of the CDR3: TGTGCCAGCAGTCCCGCGGGAGAAAAACTGTTTTTT.

The rearrangement joins TRBV6-6 to TRBJ2-5, with 9 bases matching TRBD1. CDR3 length: 15 residues. Germline V CDR1 and CDR2: MNHNY, SVGAGI (reference sequence). V dropped 7 bases and J dropped 0; count of bases not matched to a gene: 6. CDR3: CASNRGRGYQETQYF. The DNA for the CDR3 is TGTGCCAGCAACAGGGGGCGCGGGTACCAAGAGACCCAGTACTTC.

The V gene is TRBV19, the J gene TRBJ2-3; TRBD2 agrees at 10 bases. CDR1 and CDR2 from the germline V gene are LNHDA and SQIVND (reference sequence). The J segment lost 0 bases and the V segment lost 3 bases, leaving 9 bases of the junction unmatched. The CDR3 runs to 18 residues. CDR3: CASSIGGWTSGSTDTQYF. Written as DNA, the CDR3 is TGTGCCAGTAGTATTGGGGGCTGGACTAGCGGTAGCACAGATACGCAGTATTTT.

The chain couples TRBV4-1 to TRBJ1-6; D unresolved. The germline V gene has CDR1 MGHRA and CDR2 YSYEKL. V shed 2 bases and J shed 7 bases, with 3 bases lying between them. This CDR3 region has 12 residues. The CDR3 sequence is CASSQINSPLHF. The CDR3, as DNA: TGCGCCAGCAGCCAAATAAATTCACCCCTCCACTTT.

This clone came up a few times. This chain links TRBV29-1 with TRBJ2-5; maybe TRBD2 (7 bases). V shed 6 bases and J shed 2 bases, with 13 bases lying between them. This CDR3 has 13 residues. The germline CDR1 and CDR2 sequences are SQVTM and ANQGSEA. The CDR3 bases are TGCAGCGTGATGGGAGGGGGACAAGAGACCCAGTACTTC. It specifies CSVMGGGQETQYF.

The chain is built from TRBV15 and TRBJ1-2; the D is unclear. CDR1 is LNHNV and CDR2 is YYDKDF in the germline V gene (reference sequence). Trimming removed 0 bases from V and 8 bases from J, with 22 bases in between. The CDR3 is 17 amino acids. In nucleotides, the CDR3 is TGTGCCACCAGCAGAGATTGGGGTTTTGGGTCGGAGGTGGGCTACACCTTC. Amino acids: CATSRDWGFGSEVGYTF. Full variable domain (outside the CDR3, taken from reference TRBV15 and TRBJ1-2): DAMVIQNPRYQVTQFGKPVTLSCSQTLNHNVMYWYQQKSSQAPKLLFHYYDKDFNNEADTPDNFQSRRPNTSFCFLDIRSPGLGDTAMYLCATSRDWGFGSEVGYTFGSGTRLTVV.